Detailed here is one T cell receptor beta chain. Its target is unknown. The data were obtained in a study of T cell clonotyping in hematopoietic cell transplantation. V lost 4 bases to trimming and J lost 7 bases, with 16 bases between them. Per germline, CDR1 SGHVS and CDR2 FNYEAQ. CDR3 length: 15 residues. General study points: Few recipient clonotypes overlapped donors; over 95% were de novo at given depth.

Generated by immunoSEQ multiplex PCR, the TCRdb table keeps only in-frame clones and is missing some. Of 15,000 to 20,000 clones detected, approximately 75% appear once; the ten largest clones hold 15% to 20%. Time point noted: recipient sample about 28 days before transplant, after cytoreduction. The receptor comes from a man aged 55-75 years with acute myeloid leukemia. Some clones in this sample may be carry-over from other donors' samples. The chain employs TRBV7-6 and TRBJ1-4; D is unclear. The sample in question was peripheral blood mononuclear cells, obtained before stem cell transplant. The DNA of the CDR3 is TGTGCCAGCAGCTCTTTGGCCCTCGGAGGTGAAAAACTGTTTTTT. As protein: CASSSLALGGEKLFF.